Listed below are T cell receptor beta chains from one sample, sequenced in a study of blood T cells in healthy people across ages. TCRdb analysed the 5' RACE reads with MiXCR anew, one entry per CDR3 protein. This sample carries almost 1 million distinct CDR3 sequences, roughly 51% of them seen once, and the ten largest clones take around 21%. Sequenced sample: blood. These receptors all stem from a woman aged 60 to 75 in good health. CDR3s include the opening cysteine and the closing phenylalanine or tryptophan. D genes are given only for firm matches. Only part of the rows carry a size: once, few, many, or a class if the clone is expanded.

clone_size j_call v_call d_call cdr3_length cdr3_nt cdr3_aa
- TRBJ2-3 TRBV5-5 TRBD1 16 TGTGTCAGCAGCTTGTTTGGGACAGGGGGCACAGATACGCAGTATTTT CVSSLFGTGGTDTQYF
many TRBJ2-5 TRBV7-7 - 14 TGTGCCAGCAGCCCCGCAGGGATGGGAGAGACCCAGTACTTC CASSPAGMGETQYF
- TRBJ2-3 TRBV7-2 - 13 TGTGCCAGCAGCTCTCTTAATGGAGGGACGCAGTATTTT CASSSLNGGTQYF
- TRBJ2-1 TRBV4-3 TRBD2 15 TGCGCCAGCAGCCAAGATACTAGCGGAGGGAATGAGCAGTTCTTC CASSQDTSGGNEQFF
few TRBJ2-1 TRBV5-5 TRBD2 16 TGTGCCAGCAGCGCGGGAAGACTAGCGGGCCGAAATGAGCAGTTCTTC CASSAGRLAGRNEQFF
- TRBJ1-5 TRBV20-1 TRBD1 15 TGCAGTGCTAGCCCGAACAGGGGTGGCAATCAGCCCCAGCATTTT CSASPNRGGNQPQHF
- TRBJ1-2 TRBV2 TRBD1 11 TGTGCCAGTGGACAGGACTATGGCTACACCTTC CASGQDYGYTF
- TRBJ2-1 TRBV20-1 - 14 TGCAGTGCTAGGGGTCCCGGGAGATCGCATGAGCAGTTCTTC CSARGPGRSHEQFF
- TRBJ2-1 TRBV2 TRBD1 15 TGTGCCAGCACCCTAGACAGGGGCAACTACAATGAGCAGTTCTTC CASTLDRGNYNEQFF
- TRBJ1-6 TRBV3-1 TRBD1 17 TGTGCCAGCAGCCAAGATCGGGACAGCTCCTATAATTCACCCCTCCACTTT CASSQDRDSSYNSPLHF
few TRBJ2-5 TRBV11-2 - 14 TGTGCCAGCAGGCAGGGGGGAGTCCAAGAGACCCAGTACTTC CASRQGGVQETQYF
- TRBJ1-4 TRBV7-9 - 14 TGTGCCAGCAGCCCAGGGCGGGCCGCCGAAAAACTGTTTTTT CASSPGRAAEKLFF
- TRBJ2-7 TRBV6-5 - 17 TGTGCCAGCAGTTACTCGAACATCGGGATTCTAGCAAACGAGCAGTACTTC CASSYSNIGILANEQYF
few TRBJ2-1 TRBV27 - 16 TGTGCCAGCAGGAGTTTTGAGGTCAGCTCCTACAATGAGCAGTTCTTC CASRSFEVSSYNEQFF
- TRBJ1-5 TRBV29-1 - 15 TGCAGCGTTGAAGATCACCGGGGGGGAGATCAGCCCCAGCATTTT CSVEDHRGGDQPQHF
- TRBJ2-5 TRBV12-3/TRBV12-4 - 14 TGTGCCAGCAGTCACAGGGTGACCCAAGAGACCCAGTACTTC CASSHRVTQETQYF
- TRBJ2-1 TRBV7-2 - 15 TGTGCCAGCAGCTCGGGGTCCCAGGGTGGCAATGAGCAGTTCTTC CASSSGSQGGNEQFF
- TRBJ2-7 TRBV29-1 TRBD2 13 TGCAGCGCCTGGGGGGGGAGTCAGGATGAGCAGTACTTC CSAWGGSQDEQYF
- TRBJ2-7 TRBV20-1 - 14 TGCAGTGCTCTCGACGACACCGGGACCTACGAGCAGTACTTC CSALDDTGTYEQYF
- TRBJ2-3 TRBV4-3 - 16 TGCGCCAGCAGCCCGACCCCTAGGGTCGGTCTCGATACGCAGTATTTT CASSPTPRVGLDTQYF
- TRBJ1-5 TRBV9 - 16 TGTGCCAGCGCCCATACGTGGGGGGATAGCAATCAGCCCCAGCATTTT CASAHTWGDSNQPQHF
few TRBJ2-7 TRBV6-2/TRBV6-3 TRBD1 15 TGTGCCAGCAGGGCTACAGGGGGCGAGTCCCGCGAGCAGTACTTC CASRATGGESREQYF
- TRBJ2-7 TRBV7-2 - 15 TGTGCCAGCAGCTTATTCGGGGGCCTGTGGGACGAGCAGTACTTC CASSLFGGLWDEQYF
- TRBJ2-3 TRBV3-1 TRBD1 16 TGTGCCAGCAGCCAAGAAGGGGGCGTACCGACAGATACGCAGTATTTT CASSQEGGVPTDTQYF
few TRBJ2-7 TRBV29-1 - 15 TGCAGCGTTGAGGGAGGATTGGGTGGGGTGAACGAGCAGTACTTC CSVEGGLGGVNEQYF
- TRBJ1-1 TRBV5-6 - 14 TGTGCCAGCAGGTGGGGGCAGGGGAACACTGAAGCTTTCTTT CASRWGQGNTEAFF
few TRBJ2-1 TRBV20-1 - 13 TGCAGTGCTAGATGGGGGAGCTGGAATGAGCAGTTCTTC CSARWGSWNEQFF
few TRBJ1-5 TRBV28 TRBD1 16 TGTGCCAGCAGTTTAACCACAAAGGGGGCGAACCAGCCCCAGCATTTT CASSLTTKGANQPQHF
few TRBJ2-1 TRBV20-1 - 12 TGCAGTGTCTGGACAATAAGCCGAGGGCAGTTCTTC CSVWTISRGQFF
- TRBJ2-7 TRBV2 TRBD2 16 TGTGCCAGCAGTGAAGCGCGGTTAGCGGGAGGGTACGAGCAGTACTTC CASSEARLAGGYEQYF
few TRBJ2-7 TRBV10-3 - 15 TGTGCCGCCGGCCCAGGGAAACGAGGGATGGGTGAGCAGTACTTC CAAGPGKRGMGEQYF
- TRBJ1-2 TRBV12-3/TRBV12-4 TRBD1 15 TGTGCCAGCAGTTTTAAGAGGACAGGGGCTCATGGCTACACCTTC CASSFKRTGAHGYTF
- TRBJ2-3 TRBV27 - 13 TGTGCCAGCAGTCCCAATGTACCAGATACGCAGTATTTT CASSPNVPDTQYF
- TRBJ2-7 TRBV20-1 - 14 TGCAGTGCTAGAGATTTTACCGGGACACCTGAGCAGTACTTC CSARDFTGTPEQYF
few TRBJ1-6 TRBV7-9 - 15 TGTGCCAGCAGCTATGTGACAAATTATAATTCACCCCTCCACTTT CASSYVTNYNSPLHF
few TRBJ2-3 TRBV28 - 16 TGTGCCAGCAGTTTCGACCGGAAGCGACACACAGATACGCAGTATTTT CASSFDRKRHTDTQYF
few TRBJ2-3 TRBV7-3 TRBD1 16 TGTGCCAGCAGCTTATACTCGGGACAGCTCACAGATACGCAGTATTTT CASSLYSGQLTDTQYF
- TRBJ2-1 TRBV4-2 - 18 TGTGCCAGCAGCCAAGATATTGGCGCGGCGGAATCCTACAATGAGCAGTTCTTC CASSQDIGAAESYNEQFF
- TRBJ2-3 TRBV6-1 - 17 TGTGCCAGCAGTGACCAGGACCCCTGGGGGTTAACAGATACGCAGTATTTT CASSDQDPWGLTDTQYF
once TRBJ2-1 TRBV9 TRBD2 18 TGTGCCAGCAGCAAGCGATTTTATCTAGCGGGAGGTAGTAATGAGCAGTTCTTC CASSKRFYLAGGSNEQFF
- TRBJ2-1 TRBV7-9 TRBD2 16 TGTGCCAGCAGCCTTGATCCTAGCGGCTCCTACAATGAGCAGTTCTTC CASSLDPSGSYNEQFF
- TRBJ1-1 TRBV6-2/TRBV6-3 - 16 TGTGCCAGCAGTCAGGTTCCAGAGCTCATGAACACTGAAGCTTTCTTT CASSQVPELMNTEAFF
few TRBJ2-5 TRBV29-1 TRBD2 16 TGCAGCGTTGTGGGGGGACTAGCGGGAGTTTTGGAGACCCAGTACTTC CSVVGGLAGVLETQYF
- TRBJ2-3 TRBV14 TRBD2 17 TGTGCCAGCAGCCCTACCCGACTAGCAACCGTTGGAGATACGCAGTATTTT CASSPTRLATVGDTQYF
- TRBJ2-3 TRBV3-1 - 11 TGTGCCAGCAGCCCGGCGGCTACGCAGTATTTT CASSPAATQYF
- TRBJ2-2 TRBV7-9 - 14 TGTGCCAGCAAAGACCAGGGAAACACCGGGGAGCTGTTTTTT CASKDQGNTGELFF
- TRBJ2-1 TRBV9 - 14 TGTGCCAGCAGCGTAGACGGGAACTACAATGAGCAGTTCTTC CASSVDGNYNEQFF
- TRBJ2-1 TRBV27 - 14 TGTGCCAGCCTCGAAGGGGGGATCCACAATGAGCAGTTCTTC CASLEGGIHNEQFF
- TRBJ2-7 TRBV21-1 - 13 TGTGCCAGCAGCACCGGACTAACCCGCGAGCAGTACTTC CASSTGLTREQYF
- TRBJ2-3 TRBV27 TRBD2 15 TGTGCCAGCAGGCGAGCGGGAGGTAGCACAGATACGCAGTATTTT CASRRAGGSTDTQYF
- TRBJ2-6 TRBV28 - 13 TGTGCCAGCAGGAATGCCGGGGCCAACGTCCTGACTTTC CASRNAGANVLTF
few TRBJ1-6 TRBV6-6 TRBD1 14 TGTGCCAGCAGTTATTCCGGGACAGATTCACCCCTCCACTTT CASSYSGTDSPLHF
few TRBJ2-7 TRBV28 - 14 TGTGCCAGCAGTCCCATGTGGGGGGCCTACGAGCAGTACTTC CASSPMWGAYEQYF
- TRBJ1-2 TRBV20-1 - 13 TGCAGTGCTAGTCAGAATGTTGACTATGGCTACACCTTC CSASQNVDYGYTF